The rows below give T cell receptor beta chains drawn from one sample of a study of TIL therapy for anti-PD-1-resistant metastatic lung cancer. Repertoires were generated with immunoSEQ multiplex PCR, while TCRdb's copy carries only in-frame clones and drops some. There are tens of thousands of clones in the sample; roughly 66% occur only once, and around 6.6% lies in the top ten. Here the sequenced sample was blood, taken at baseline. Receptors originate from a person between 25 and 80 years old with non-small cell lung cancer. Each CDR3 is given with its conserved first and last residue. A D gene is named only where the DNA matches it firmly. Rows may omit the clone size; those that give it use once, few, many or a size class.

TRBJ1-2 | TRBV5-8 | . | . | TGTGCCAGCAGCTTGGCAGGAACCTATGGCTACACCTTC | CASSLAGTYGYTF
TRBJ2-1 | TRBV6-6 | . | . | TGTGCCAGCAGTGGACCAGCGGTCTACAATGAGCAGTTCTTC | CASSGPAVYNEQFF
TRBJ1-1 | TRBV6-1 | once | . | TGTGCCAGCAGTGATGGGGGATGGAACACTGAAGCTTTCTTT | CASSDGGWNTEAFF
TRBJ1-2 | TRBV6-1 | few | TRBD1 | TGTGCCAGCAGAACAGGGGATTCTAACTATGGCTACACCTTC | CASRTGDSNYGYTF
TRBJ2-6 | TRBV7-9 | once | . | TGTGCCAGCAGCTTAATGGGGGCTGGGGCCAACGTCCTGACTTTC | CASSLMGAGANVLTF
TRBJ1-5 | TRBV2 | few | . | TGTGCCAGCAGTGTGAGCGGTTACAATCAGCCCCAGCATTTT | CASSVSGYNQPQHF
TRBJ2-2 | TRBV6-4 | . | TRBD1 | TGTGCCAGCAGTGCCGACAGGGAATCCGGGGAGCTGTTTTTT | CASSADRESGELFF
TRBJ2-2 | TRBV11-3 | few | . | TGTGCCAGCAGCTTCGAATCAAACACCGGGGAGCTGTTTTTT | CASSFESNTGELFF
TRBJ2-3 | TRBV14 | . | TRBD2 | TGTGCCAGCAGCCGAACCGGGACTAGGCAAGATACGCAGTATTTT | CASSRTGTRQDTQYF
TRBJ2-7 | TRBV5-1 | once | TRBD2 | TGCGCCAGCAGCTTGGGTATCGTGACTAGCTTGTACGAGCAGTACTTC | CASSLGIVTSLYEQYF
TRBJ1-1 | TRBV20-1 | . | . | TGCAGTGCCCCAGGTCTCACTGAAGCTTTCTTT | CSAPGLTEAFF
TRBJ2-3 | TRBV19 | . | TRBD2 | TGTGCCAGTAGGACTAGCGGGAGAGGGGATACGCAGTATTTT | CASRTSGRGDTQYF
TRBJ2-7 | TRBV6-1 | . | TRBD1 | TGTGCCAGCAGTGAACAGACAGGGGCAGGGGGAGAGCAGTACTTC | CASSEQTGAGGEQYF
TRBJ1-1 | TRBV10-1 | . | . | TGCGCCAGCAGTGAGTCTAAGGGGGTCACTGAAGCTTTCTTT | CASSESKGVTEAFF
TRBJ1-1 | TRBV10-3 | . | . | TGTGCCATCAGCCGGGAGAACACTGAAGCTTTCTTT | CAISRENTEAFF
TRBJ2-7 | TRBV30 | . | . | TGTGCCTGGAGTGCCTACCGGACGGATAGACTGTACGAGCAGTACTTC | CAWSAYRTDRLYEQYF
TRBJ1-1 | TRBV29-1 | few | . | TGCAGCGTTGAAGTAAGGGCTTTGAACACTGAAGCTTTCTTT | CSVEVRALNTEAFF
TRBJ2-3 | TRBV4-2 | once | . | TGTGCCAGCAGCCTAGCATCACTCGGGAATACGCAGTATTTT | CASSLASLGNTQYF
TRBJ1-4 | TRBV25-1 | . | . | TGTGCCAGCAGTGAAGGGGGTCGGGAAAAACTGTTTTTT | CASSEGGREKLFF
TRBJ2-7 | TRBV20-1 | . | . | TGCAGTGCTAAAGGATACGAGCAGTACTTC | CSAKGYEQYF
TRBJ1-5 | TRBV19 | . | TRBD1 | TGTGCCAGTAGTCTGACAGGGGGCAATCAGCCCCAGCATTTT | CASSLTGGNQPQHF
TRBJ2-3 | TRBV28 | few | . | TGTGCCACCGCGGGGGCCGGCACAGATACGCAGTATTTT | CATAGAGTDTQYF
TRBJ1-1 | TRBV5-1 | . | TRBD1 | TGCGCCAGCAGCTTGGTCCCCCCGACAGGGGGCGGCACTGAAGCTTTCTTT | CASSLVPPTGGGTEAFF
TRBJ2-7 | TRBV5-5 | . | TRBD2 | TGTGCCAGCAGCGTAGCGGGGGCCGCCTACGAGCAGTACTTC | CASSVAGAAYEQYF
TRBJ1-1 | TRBV27 | . | . | TGTGCCAGCAGTTTACGGGGGCCTATAGGGACTGAAGCTTTCTTT | CASSLRGPIGTEAFF
TRBJ2-1 | TRBV7-2 | . | TRBD2 | TGTGCCAGCAGCCAGACAGCGGGAAATTTTAATGAGCAGTTCTTC | CASSQTAGNFNEQFF
TRBJ1-6 | TRBV6-5 | few | TRBD1 | TGTGCCAGTTCCGGACAGGGAACGACGGCTTCCCTCCACTTT | CASSGQGTTASLHF
TRBJ1-3 | TRBV27 | . | . | TGTGCCAGCAGTGCGCTACAGGGTTTTGGAAACACCATATATTTT | CASSALQGFGNTIYF
TRBJ2-1 | TRBV7-9 | . | . | TGTGCCAGCAGCCCCAAGGGTGCAAATCGTGGATACAATGAGCAGTTCTTC | CASSPKGANRGYNEQFF